The source of this T cell receptor (beta chain) is a study of T cell responses to AZD1222 COVID-19 vaccine. TCRdb's copy holds only in-frame clones and misses some; the assay was immunoSEQ multiplex PCR. The profile shows about 99,000 clones, approximately 88% of them singletons. In its sample, this clone was seen once. The V end was cut by 0 bases, the J end by 9 bases, with 17 bases between. CDR1 and CDR2 (germline): MNHEY, SVGEGT. The CDR3 sequence is 15 residues long. The chain joins TRBV6-2 or TRBV6-3 to TRBJ2-5; possibly TRBD1 for D (6 bases). This clonotype was sampled from an adult in good health. The sequencing here drew on peripheral blood, taken on day 0 of AZD1222 vaccination. CDR3 DNA: TGTGCCAGCAGTTACTCACCGGGACAATCAGGGCCCCAGTACTTC. Translated, it gives CASSYSPGQSGPQYF.